Detailed here is one T cell receptor (beta chain). Its antigen target is currently unknown. One base away there is no much larger clone; base qualities are not given. Germline trimming: 3 bases from V, 5 bases from J; junction bases outside gene matches: 4. The CDR3 contains 15 residues, cysteine and phenylalanine counted. The DNA shown is the 45-base CDR3, in frame from base 1. Per the germline V gene, MNHNS is the CDR1 and SASEGT is the CDR2. The sample comes from a study of cytomegalovirus exposure and HLA in healthy donors (TCRdb year 2017). Regarding the research as a whole: An earlier analysis of several hundred of the donors reported 250 to 350 Gb of sequence data and around 120 million unique TCR beta sequences from roughly 180 million T cells. To predict cytomegalovirus infection status, the study combined high-throughput TCR immunosequencing, statistical association of individual TCRs with disease status, and machine learning. In addition to the first cohort of roughly 700 subjects, a separate validation cohort of 120 different subjects was used. To decide whether each TCR beta V gene segment behaved as functional or pseudogenic, an earlier analysis of fewer than 750 of the donors relied on high-throughput TCR beta sequencing. All discovery cohort repertoires had been generated using a single sequencing platform. The genetic ancestry cluster associated with self-reported Caucasian donors included over 80% of the roughly 400 genotyped donors. On average, around 240,000 unique TCR beta nucleotide sequences were sequenced per donor among 350 to 400 genotyped donors of the cohort, with roughly 19% of those sequences being non-productive. An early release covering around 630 HLA-typed donors comprised about 300 gigabases of sequencing data and roughly 85 million unique TCR sequences. The T cell repertoires of some 700 subjects were profiled by immunosequencing and related to cytomegalovirus serostatus. HLA typing covered class I and class II loci at four-digit resolution. To study patterns of TCR occurrence, a later analysis re-analyzed previously published TCR beta repertoires from under 750 donors and added high-resolution HLA genotyping. The study was designed to test whether signatures of past pathogen exposure could be identified by cataloging public T cell receptors. Alongside the repertoire data, information on donor age, sex, ethnicity and CMV serostatus was compiled. Rather than drawing on any new phenotypic data, the later analysis identified candidate immune exposures from TCR beta sequences and the way those sequences occurred across donors. Because of strong linkage in the cohort, five DR-DQ haplotypes were treated as single units for association and clustering. A later genetic analysis used genome-wide SNP genotypes for 398 of the 666 donors, treating that subset as a discovery cohort. Typing coverage differed by locus: A, B, C, DRB1 and DQB1 were typed in about 620-640 donors, DQA1 in 500 to 550, DPA1 in 600 to 610, and DPB1 in just under 490. What the research found in general, with its limitations: The presence/absence analyses assumed that sequencing depth was roughly uniform across donors, and that assumption may not be true. An association between a missense DCLRE1C variant and V-gene and J-gene trimming of TCR beta chains was found in a later genetic analysis and replicated in an independent cohort. Some IMGT-functional V segments, including TRBV6-2 and TRBV6-3, could not be told apart with the 87-base-pair reads, so those segments were excluded. Linkage disequilibrium might explain the correlated functional status among segregating V segments, but an unknown experimental factor could not be ruled out. In a later analysis, HLA-associated TCR beta chains were found to be more clonally expanded and to have lower generation probabilities than equally common non-associated chains. According to a later genetic analysis, donors in an Asian-associated ancestry cluster had fewer N-insertions in productive TCRs than the roughly 700-donor mean. A later analysis reported that several top co-occurrence clusters appeared linked to parvovirus B19, influenza, CMV and Epstein-Barr virus. The earlier analysis of some 560 of the donors excluded over 15 rarely observed V segments, including chromosome 9 orphons, because counts were too low. In a later analysis, most CMV-associated TCR beta chains were found to appear HLA-restricted, with HLA associations seemingly driven largely by CMV exposure. Because HLA typing was missing for some donors at each locus, association tests included only the typed subset. In a later analysis, the rate of TCR association differed among HLA loci, with DRB1 alleles having the most associated TCRs and HLA-C alleles having the fewest. In the study, 150 to 200 TCR beta chains were listed as associated with cytomegalovirus. Three of the identified cytomegalovirus-associated TCR beta chains were confirmed in vitro to be specific for cytomegalovirus antigens. In a later analysis, about 17,000 TCR beta sequences were associated with specific HLA alleles at a false discovery rate of 0.05. A further reported finding was that TCR beta sequences accurately predicted the HLA-A and HLA-B alleles for most subjects in the first cohort. This cohort had only TCR beta chains sequenced, and the lack of alpha or paired-chain data limited which features could be detected. Immune exposure information for the cohort was limited to CMV serostatus. A cluster of highly shared sequence variants was judged likely to represent a technical artifact of the sequencing pipeline. It was suggested by the authors that the approach could potentially be generalized to other disease states and immunological phenotypes. In an earlier analysis of about 600 of the donors, most TCR beta V segments appeared in productive rearrangements about 87% or about 30% of the time, broadly matching IMGT annotations. Most TCR sequences were seen in very few donors, while some public TCRs were found in many individuals. When HLA alleles, especially DR and DQ, strongly co-occurred, attributing TCR associations to individual alleles was difficult. The classifier was reported to diagnose cytomegalovirus status with high specificity and sensitivity in both the original cohort and the validation cohort.

The library was built by means of the immunoSEQ multiplex PCR assay. For the multiplex PCR, a mixture combining 60 forward primers for TCR Vbeta segments and 13 reverse primers for TCR Jbeta segments was used. The CDR3 region of rearranged TCR beta genes was amplified from genomic DNA with a multiplex PCR assay. The amplified TCR beta libraries were sequenced on the Illumina HiSeq System as 87-base-pair reads. As for how the authors treated the data: A later analysis tallied some 79 million unique TCR beta chains across the 700 or so repertoires, and about 12 million of those chains were shared by two or more donors. A nearest-neighbor algorithm error-corrected the raw reads and collapsed the reads into unique sequences, merging closely related sequences to remove PCR and sequencing errors. Alignment of CDR3 sequences to IMGT reference sequences was used to assign V, D and J gene segments. Each retained sequence needed at least a six-nucleotide match to both a V gene segment and a J gene segment. A rearrangement was called productive if the CDR3 had no stop codons and remained in frame with V and J, and every other rearrangement was called non-productive. CDR3 was defined according to IMGT convention as the region running from the second conserved V-encoded cysteine to the conserved J-encoded phenylalanine. The earlier analysis of 550 to 650 of the donors excluded any sequence lacking an unambiguous match to a single V gene segment. An earlier analysis of around 600 of the donors classified V segments as functional when productive rearrangements were above 56.7% and as segregating when the standard deviation between donors was above 5%. To diagnose cytomegalovirus status from the catalog of TCR beta chain sequences, a statistical classification framework was built. In a later analysis, V and J genes were assigned by comparing TCR nucleotide sequences against IMGT/GENE-DB human TR gene sequences. The TCRdist pipeline was used in a later analysis to assign CDR3 sequences and most-parsimonious VDJ recombination scenarios. In a later analysis, each TCR beta chain was defined by its CDR3 amino acid sequence together with its V-gene family, and reads lacking a unique V-gene family were excluded. To address suspected cross-contamination and a sequencing artifact, a later analysis removed around 600 highly shared, low-generation-probability nucleotide sequences. A later analysis calculated a clonal expansion index for each public chain from normalized within-repertoire ranks of inferred template counts. Generation probabilities in a later analysis came from a VDJ recombination model fitted to out-of-frame rearrangements, and those results were checked against IGoR. In a later analysis, TCR-TCR, TCR-HLA and TCR-CMV co-occurrence was scored with hypergeometric tests, and a repertoire-size bias correction was applied to TCR pairs. False discovery rates were estimated in a later analysis by permuting HLA or CMV assignments 20 times. In a later analysis, co-occurring TCRs were grouped with DBSCAN, and TCRdist sequence similarity was added when clustering was performed within HLA-allele-positive subsets. Repertoires with fewer than 30,000 or more than 120,000 public chains, plus five repertoires with anomalous nucleotide sharing, were excluded from co-occurrence clustering. TCRdb's version of the immuneACCESS table is confined to in-frame rearrangements and falls short of the full clone set. An unresolved V gene accounts for under half of the shortfall where checked; the remainder is of unknown origin. V and J calls and clone size are given by that table; D and trimming were obtained from the DNA. The sample table records about 77,000 clones; about 80% of these occur just once. The ten largest clonotypes hold 3.4% of the sample.

The cohort consisted of approximately 670 healthy bone marrow donors. All cohort members were sampled while nominally healthy, although unrecorded immune exposures were likely present. The donor was CMV seronegative and belonged to the group of 352 seronegative cohort members. Every donor gave a peripheral blood sample, and the peripheral blood mononuclear cells from that sample were used for TCR beta sequencing. The Qiagen DNeasy Blood Extraction Kit was used to extract genomic DNA from the blood cell samples. The rearranged segments are TRBV6-1 and TRBJ1-4; the junction holds 9 bases that match TRBD1. The receptor was derived from a middle-aged man in good health and CMV-seronegative. Sequencing used PBMCs. The CDR3 is CASSDPTGGNEKLFF. In nucleotide form, the sequence is TGTGCCAGCAGTGACCCGACAGGGGGGAATGAAAAACTGTTTTTT.